Presented here are 20 T cell receptor beta chains from one specimen sequenced in a study of graft-versus-host responses after intestinal transplantation (dated by TCRdb to about 2021). The label giving this sample's time point can be read as: cells obtained before transplantation from donor or recipient. These receptors lack a known antigen. The method was the immunoSEQ multiplex PCR assay. Imported from immuneACCESS, the table was reduced by TCRdb to in-frame sequences with V and J called. These copies leave out some clones; in studies compared against another copy, an unresolved V gene accounts for under half, and the cause of the remainder is not known. This sample holds about 100,000 clones; about 90% were observed only once. About 0.9% of the sample belongs to the ten largest clones. The sequences come from unstimulated CD4+ T cells sorted from spleen or lymph node cells, collected before transplant. All receptors derive from a human donor who was the organ donor for an intestinal transplant.

J is TRBJ2-3 and V is TRBV7-2, with TRBD2 matching 16 bases. CDR1 SGHTA and CDR2 FQGNSA come from the germline V gene. The V gene end was trimmed by 5 bases and the J gene end by 5 bases; junction bases not matched to a gene: 7. The CDR3 loop spans 17 amino acids. The CDR3 sequence: CASSPLGLAGGIDTQYF. CDR3 nucleotides: TGTGCCAGCAGCCCGCTGGGACTAGCGGGGGGGATAGATACGCAGTATTTT.

The chain joins TRBV6-1 to TRBJ2-7, with 8 nucleotides matching TRBD1. With V trimmed by 8 bases and J by 6 bases, 9 bases remained unmatched. The CDR3 contains 13 residues. Germline assignment: CDR1 MNHNS and CDR2 SASEGT. The CDR3 region has the DNA TGTGCCAGCGGGAGGACAGGGCGCGGCGAGCAGTACTTC. Amino acids: CASGRTGRGEQYF.

This chain joins TRBV19 and TRBJ1-2, with D hard to call. V dropped 3 bases and J dropped 2 bases, with 7 bases sitting between them. Germline V gene lookup returns CDR1 LNHDA and CDR2 SQIVND (reference sequence). CDR3 size: 13 residues. In DNA, the CDR3 is TGTGCCAGTAGTATCCTAGCAAACTATGGCTACACCTTC. Translation: CASSILANYGYTF.

The rearrangement joins TRBV18 to TRBJ1-6; a possible D gene is TRBD1 (5 bases). The CDR3 contains 15 residues. The germline V gene encodes CDR1 KGHSH and CDR2 LQKENI. V was shortened by 6 bases and J by 5 bases, with 14 bases between the two germline ends. CDR3 nucleotides: TGTGCCAGCTCGTCCGTACGAGGGGATAATTCACCCCTCCACTTT. Amino acid sequence: CASSSVRGDNSPLHF.

V usage is TRBV27 and J usage is TRBJ2-7; 8 nucleotides align to TRBD1. The CDR3 covers 16 residues. V gave up 5 bases and J gave up 5 bases; unmatched junction bases: 14. Germline lookup yields CDR1 MNHEY and CDR2 SMNVEV (reference sequence). The CDR3 protein is CASSPAGQGAGNEQYF. Here the CDR3 DNA reads TGTGCCAGCAGTCCCGCCGGGCAGGGGGCAGGGAACGAGCAGTACTTC.

The chain combines TRBV5-4 with TRBJ2-7, with 9 bases matching TRBD1. Per germline, CDR1 SGHNT and CDR2 YYREEE (reference sequence). Trimming at V came to 3 bases and at J to 5 bases, leaving 9 bases not matched to a gene. This CDR3 comprises 15 residues. CDR3 sequence: CASSSAGTGKNEQYF. The CDR3 DNA reads TGTGCCAGCAGCTCGGCCGGGACAGGGAAGAACGAGCAGTACTTC.

This chain uses TRBV19 with TRBJ2-3; the D gene could be TRBD1 or TRBD2 (6 bases each). Trimming took 6 bases from V and 3 from J, leaving 16 bases between them. Germline assignment: CDR1 LNHDA and CDR2 SQIVND (reference sequence). This CDR3 has 15 residues. As DNA, the CDR3 is TGTGCCAGTAGCTGGAGGGCAGGGGAAACAGATACGCAGTATTTT. Translation: CASSWRAGETDTQYF.

The chain recombines TRBV5-1 with TRBJ2-7; a possible D gene is TRBD1 (5 bases). The V and J ends lost 0 bases and 3 bases respectively, with 22 bases between them. Germline CDR1 reads SGHRS; CDR2 reads YFSETQ. The CDR3 is made up of 18 amino acids. CDR3 sequence (DNA): TGCGCCAGCAGCTTGGCCGGACAAGGCGCTTGGGGAATCTACGAGCAGTACTTC. Translation gives CASSLAGQGAWGIYEQYF.

The chain links TRBV5-5 to TRBJ1-1; D gene uncertain. CDR1 and CDR2 (germline): SGHKS, YYEKEE (reference sequence). CDR3 size: 12 residues. With 2 bases removed from V and 4 bases from J, the gap between germline ends came to 6 bases. The CDR3 here is CASSFVGTEAFF. CDR3 coding DNA: TGTGCCAGCAGCTTCGTAGGCACTGAAGCTTTCTTT. The full variable domain, rest sourced from reference TRBV5-5 and TRBJ1-1, is DAGVTQSPTHLIKTRGQQVTLRCSPISGHKSVSWYQQVLGQGPQFIFQYYEKEERGRGNFPDRFSARQFPNYSSELNVNALLLGDSALYLCASSFVGTEAFFGQGTRLTVV.

The chain is built from TRBV6-1 and TRBJ1-2; D not certain. This CDR3 is built from 12 residues. Per germline, CDR1 MNHNS and CDR2 SASEGT. V was clipped by 4 bases and J by 7 bases, with 10 bases between them. The chain's CDR3 is CASSGWEFGYTF. In DNA, the CDR3 is TGTGCCAGCAGTGGATGGGAGTTTGGCTACACCTTC.

The chain combines TRBV28 with TRBJ2-1; tentatively, D is TRBD2 (5 bases). The CDR3 contains 13 residues. Trimming shortened V by 2 bases and J by 12 bases, and 14 bases separated the two germline ends. The V gene's germline CDR1 is MDHEN and CDR2 SYDVKM. CDR3: CASSLPDTGVQFF. Written as DNA, the CDR3 is TGTGCCAGCAGTTTACCTGACACCGGGGTGCAGTTCTTC.

V usage is TRBV5-1 and J usage is TRBJ2-5, with D maybe TRBD2 (6 bases). The V gene lost 3 bases and the J gene lost 5 bases, with 14 bases spanning the gap. CDR3 length: 14 residues. Germline-derived CDR1 and CDR2 are SGHRS and YFSETQ. In nucleotides, the CDR3 is TGCGCCAGCAGCTCGGGACTTGGGGGGGAGACCCAGTACTTC. Translating it yields CASSSGLGGETQYF.

J is TRBJ2-7 and V is TRBV6-5; no firm D call. The CDR3 covers 13 residues. Germline CDR1 and CDR2: MNHEY and SVGAGI. The V and J ends lost 10 bases and 0 bases respectively, with 13 bases between them. CDR3 protein: CATAPSYSYEQYF. CDR3 bases: TGTGCCACGGCCCCCTCGTACTCCTACGAGCAGTACTTC.

The chain employs TRBV7-9 and TRBJ2-3; 8 bases are shared with TRBD2. J gave up 5 bases and V 5 bases, and 9 bases lay outside the gene matches. Looked up from germline, CDR1 is SEHNR and CDR2 is FQNEAQ (reference sequence). This CDR3 has 15 amino acids. CDR3 loop: CASSPGGLEGDTQYF. CDR3 sequence (DNA): TGTGCCAGCAGCCCGGGGGGACTAGAAGGAGATACGCAGTATTTT.

V is TRBV29-1 and J is TRBJ1-5, with unresolved D. CDR1 and CDR2 (germline): SQVTM, ANQGSEA. The CDR3 sequence is 12 residues long. V lost 5 bases and J lost 3, with 8 bases in between. The CDR3 reads CSVQRPNQPQHF. The CDR3 region has the DNA TGCAGCGTTCAACGTCCCAATCAGCCCCAGCATTTT.

V gene TRBV29-1 combines with J gene TRBJ1-1; 7 nucleotides line up with TRBD1. CDR1 and CDR2 (germline): SQVTM, ANQGSEA. This CDR3 region has 14 residues. The junction had 10 bases not matched to a gene; V was cut back by 3 bases and J by 6 bases. The CDR3 nucleotides are TGCAGCGTTGAGGCAGGGGGTCGTAACCCTGAAGCTTTCTTT. It specifies CSVEAGGRNPEAFF.

The chain is built from TRBV30 and TRBJ2-2, with 7 bases fitting TRBD1. Looked up from germline, CDR1 is GTSNPN and CDR2 is SVGIG (reference sequence). V lost 5 bases and J lost 1; bases outside the gene matches: 16. CDR3 size: 18 residues. The CDR3 loop reads CAWDELRPGTVNTGELFF. Here the CDR3 DNA reads TGTGCCTGGGACGAACTGCGGCCCGGGACAGTGAACACCGGGGAGCTGTTTTTT.

J is TRBJ2-1 and V is TRBV11-1; TRBD1 aligns across 9 bases. The CDR3 loop spans 16 amino acids. CDR1 is SGHAT, CDR2 FQDESV, per germline (reference sequence). Germline trimming cut 3 bases from V and 4 bases from J; bases unmatched to any gene: 7. CDR3 residues: CASSLNGQGRYNEQFF. As DNA, the CDR3 is TGTGCCAGCAGCTTGAACGGACAGGGGCGGTACAATGAGCAGTTCTTC.

The chain employs TRBV7-2 and TRBJ1-2; D not resolved. V dropped 4 bases and J dropped 0 bases, with 9 bases sitting between them. The germline CDR1 and CDR2 sequences are SGHTA and FQGNSA. The CDR3 consists of 14 residues. The CDR3 DNA reads TGTGCCAGCAGCTACGACGGGGCTAACTATGGCTACACCTTC. Protein product: CASSYDGANYGYTF. Full variable domain (outside the CDR3, taken from reference TRBV7-2 and TRBJ1-2): GAGVSQSPSNKVTEKGKDVELRCDPISGHTALYWYRQSLGQGLEFLIYFQGNSAPDKSGLPSDRFSAERTGGSVSTLTIQRTQQEDSAVYLCASSYDGANYGYTFGSGTRLTVV.

This sequence joins TRBV27 and TRBJ2-3, with no clear D. The germline V gene has CDR1 MNHEY and CDR2 SMNVEV (reference sequence). V was pared by 7 bases and J by 5 bases, with 13 bases between. The CDR3 loop spans 13 amino acids. CDR3 region: CASTDPPGDTQYF. DNA for the CDR3: TGTGCCAGCACAGACCCGCCTGGAGATACGCAGTATTTT.